These T cell receptor beta chains were read from a single sample in a study of cytomegalovirus exposure and HLA in healthy donors. Assay used: immunoSEQ multiplex PCR; TCRdb lists only in-frame clones, some missing. Of about 270,000 clones listed, roughly 85% are singletons. The sequenced sample consisted of PBMCs. The receptors shown here come from a man in his forties in good health and CMV-seropositive. Each CDR3 is given with its conserved first and last residue. A D gene is named only where the DNA matches it firmly. A clone size is listed for some rows: how often the clone was seen (once, few, many), or a class if it is expanded.

>TRBJ2-7|TRBV25-1|few|TRBD2
CASSGPETGGRYEQYF
TGTGCCAGCAGCGGGCCTGAGACGGGAGGTCGTTACGAGCAGTACTTC
>TRBJ2-7|TRBV5-6|.|TRBD1
CASSLDGTGFSEQYF
TGTGCCAGCAGCTTGGATGGGACAGGTTTCTCCGAGCAGTACTTC
>TRBJ2-2|TRBV11-3|.|.
CASSDSNTGELFF
TGTGCCAGCAGCGACAGTAACACCGGGGAGCTGTTTTTT
>TRBJ1-4|TRBV6-1|.|TRBD1
CASSDGTGGNEKLFF
TGTGCCAGCAGTGACGGGACAGGGGGTAATGAAAAACTGTTTTTT
>TRBJ1-3|TRBV7-9|.|.
CASSFYRGSSGNTIYF
TGTGCCAGCAGCTTTTATAGGGGAAGCTCTGGAAACACCATATATTTT
>TRBJ1-2|TRBV19|.|.
CASSVEPQDLYGYTF
TGTGCCAGTAGTGTAGAACCTCAAGATCTATATGGCTACACCTTC
>TRBJ1-1|TRBV4-3|.|.
CASSQDQTDREAFF
TGCGCCAGCAGCCAAGATCAGACAGACCGTGAAGCTTTCTTT
>TRBJ2-7|TRBV19|once|.
CASSIRDTDSYEQYF
TGTGCCAGTAGCATCCGGGACACCGACTCCTACGAGCAGTACTTC
>TRBJ1-2|TRBV19|once|TRBD1
CASSIAGTGYGYTF
TGTGCCAGTAGTATCGCAGGGACAGGCTATGGCTACACCTTC
>TRBJ1-5|TRBV2|.|.
CASSGWQGNNQPQHF
TGTGCCAGCAGCGGATGGCAGGGAAACAATCAGCCCCAGCATTTT
>TRBJ2-1|TRBV19|.|.
CASSIGSYNEQFF
TGTGCCAGTAGTATCGGCTCCTACAATGAGCAGTTCTTC
>TRBJ2-7|TRBV27|.|TRBD1
CAGRVWTGAEVEQYF
TGTGCCGGCCGGGTATGGACAGGGGCCGAGGTCGAGCAGTACTTC
>TRBJ2-6|TRBV9|.|.
CASQRRSGANVLTF
TGTGCCAGCCAGCGTAGATCCGGGGCCAACGTCCTGACTTTC
>TRBJ2-6|TRBV27|.|.
CASSFSLSGANVLTF
TGTGCCAGCAGTTTTTCTCTGTCTGGGGCCAACGTCCTGACTTTC
>TRBJ1-2|TRBV19|.|.
CASTVATIDRAYGYTF
TGTGCCAGTACCGTCGCAACAATAGACAGAGCCTATGGCTACACCTTC
>TRBJ1-1|TRBV10-3|few|.
CAISGGNRDAEAFF
TGTGCCATCAGTGGGGGCAACAGGGACGCTGAAGCTTTCTTT
>TRBJ2-2|TRBV27|.|.
CASRRFTVGTGELFF
TGTGCCAGCAGACGGTTCACAGTAGGAACCGGGGAGCTGTTTTTT
>TRBJ2-7|TRBV7-8|once|.
CASSLAGAYEQYF
TGTGCCAGCAGCTTAGCGGGAGCGTACGAGCAGTACTTC
>TRBJ2-2|TRBV18|.|.
CASSPWTLNTGELFF
TGTGCCAGCTCACCCTGGACTCTAAACACCGGGGAGCTGTTTTTT
>TRBJ1-1|TRBV27|.|TRBD1
CASSLGTGGFTEAFF
TGTGCCAGCAGTTTAGGGACAGGGGGTTTCACTGAAGCTTTCTTT
>TRBJ2-1|TRBV2|.|TRBD1
CASSDLQGYEQFF
TGTGCCAGCTCCGATCTACAGGGGTATGAGCAGTTCTTC
>TRBJ2-7|TRBV7-9|.|TRBD1
CASSLVDRADEQYF
TGTGCCAGCAGCTTAGTGGACAGGGCCGACGAGCAGTACTTC
>TRBJ1-4|TRBV18|.|TRBD1
CASSPGQGNEKLFF
TGTGCCAGCTCACCGGGACAGGGAAATGAAAAACTGTTTTTT
>TRBJ2-5|TRBV28|.|.
CASSLFQGKGQETQYF
TGTGCCAGCAGTTTATTCCAGGGAAAGGGCCAAGAGACCCAGTACTTC
>TRBJ2-1|TRBV4-1|once|.
CASSQDLRVLSYNEQFF
TGCGCCAGCAGCCAAGATCTGAGGGTTCTCTCCTACAATGAGCAGTTCTTC
>TRBJ2-7|TRBV11-2|.|.
CASSLGSGPYEQYF
TGTGCCAGCAGCTTAGGTTCAGGGCCGTACGAGCAGTACTTC
>TRBJ2-5|TRBV7-7|once|TRBD1
CASSWLQGGSETQYF
TGTGCTAGCAGCTGGCTACAGGGGGGATCCGAGACCCAGTACTTC
>TRBJ2-7|TRBV28|.|TRBD1
CASRSTGGAGYEQYF
TGTGCCAGCAGATCAACAGGGGGCGCGGGTTACGAGCAGTACTTC
>TRBJ1-2|TRBV2|.|TRBD1
CASTEGGQGWGYTF
TGTGCCAGCACCGAGGGGGGACAGGGCTGGGGCTACACCTTC
>TRBJ2-5|TRBV9|.|.
CASSVSSGETQYF
TGTGCCAGCAGCGTATCGAGCGGAGAGACCCAGTACTTC
>TRBJ1-1|TRBV5-1|few|TRBD1
CASSPGQGAGAEAFF
TGCGCCAGCAGCCCGGGACAGGGGGCGGGGGCTGAAGCTTTCTTT
>TRBJ2-1|TRBV5-1|once|.
CASTLGSSSSYNEQFF
TGCGCCAGCACCTTGGGTAGCTCGAGCTCCTACAATGAGCAGTTCTTC
>TRBJ1-1|TRBV4-1|.|TRBD1
CASSQYRGGTEAFF
TGCGCCAGCAGCCAGTACAGGGGTGGCACTGAAGCTTTCTTT
>TRBJ2-7|TRBV5-1|.|TRBD1
CASSSGPRGTGRSYEQYF
TGCGCCAGCAGCTCGGGCCCCCGAGGGACAGGTCGATCCTACGAGCAGTACTTC
>TRBJ2-7|TRBV9|.|.
CASSVARGRAYEQYF
TGTGCCAGCAGCGTAGCTAGGGGGAGAGCCTACGAGCAGTACTTC
>TRBJ2-1|TRBV6-5|.|TRBD2
CASSYLASGRLEQFF
TGTGCCAGCAGTTACCTGGCGAGCGGGAGGCTTGAGCAGTTCTTC
>TRBJ1-1|TRBV27|.|TRBD1
CASSLSPGTGNTEAFF
TGTGCCAGCAGTTTATCACCAGGGACAGGGAACACTGAAGCTTTCTTT
>TRBJ2-7|TRBV29-1|.|.
CSVGIQDYEQYF
TGCAGCGTTGGGATTCAGGACTACGAGCAGTACTTC
>TRBJ2-7|TRBV19|once|.
CASSITGSRDEQYF
TGTGCCAGTAGTATCACTGGGTCTCGGGACGAGCAGTACTTC
>TRBJ1-4|TRBV27|.|TRBD1
CASSSPGQGHEKLFF
TGTGCCAGCAGTTCCCCGGGACAGGGACACGAAAAACTGTTTTTT
>TRBJ2-1|TRBV5-1|.|TRBD2
CASSLDGTSNNEQFF
TGCGCCAGCAGCTTGGACGGGACTAGTAACAATGAGCAGTTCTTC
>TRBJ1-5|TRBV19|.|TRBD1
CASPHRGLDQPQHF
TGTGCCAGCCCCCACAGGGGATTGGATCAGCCCCAGCATTTT
>TRBJ2-6|TRBV4-1|few|TRBD1
CASSQTGTGGSGANVLTF
TGCGCCAGCAGCCAAACCGGGACAGGAGGCTCTGGGGCCAACGTCCTGACTTTC
>TRBJ2-2|TRBV7-8|once|TRBD2
CASSLGTSGRNTGELFF
TGTGCCAGCAGCTTAGGGACTAGCGGTAGAAACACCGGGGAGCTGTTTTTT
>TRBJ2-3|TRBV18|.|TRBD1
CASQTGESTDTQYF
TGTGCCAGCCAAACAGGGGAATCCACAGATACGCAGTATTTT
>TRBJ2-1|TRBV7-3|.|TRBD1
CASSRDSYNEQFF
TGTGCCAGCAGCCGGGACAGCTACAATGAGCAGTTCTTC
>TRBJ2-3|TRBV28|.|TRBD1
CASSRDRHISDTQYF
TGTGCCAGCAGCCGGGACAGGCACATCTCGGATACGCAGTATTTT
>TRBJ2-5|TRBV4-2|.|TRBD2
CASSQEGLAEQETQYF
TGTGCCAGCAGCCAAGAGGGACTAGCCGAACAAGAGACCCAGTACTTC
>TRBJ2-1|TRBV7-2|few|TRBD1
CASSFHRTGLYNEQFF
TGTGCCAGCAGCTTTCACCGGACAGGTCTCTACAATGAGCAGTTCTTC
>TRBJ2-2|TRBV16|.|TRBD1
CASSQSETGVATGELFF
TGTGCCAGCAGCCAATCAGAAACAGGGGTGGCGACCGGGGAGCTGTTTTTT
>TRBJ1-5|TRBV28|.|TRBD1
CASSSTDRDMWNQPQHF
TGTGCCAGCAGTTCGACCGACAGGGACATGTGGAATCAGCCCCAGCATTTT
>TRBJ2-2|TRBV5-5|.|.
CASSLAYVTAPGTGELFF
TGTGCCAGCAGCTTGGCCTACGTTACGGCCCCGGGCACCGGGGAGCTGTTTTTT
>TRBJ1-2|TRBV29-1|.|.
CSVEGVSGGYTF
TGCAGCGTTGAAGGGGTTTCGGGAGGCTACACCTTC